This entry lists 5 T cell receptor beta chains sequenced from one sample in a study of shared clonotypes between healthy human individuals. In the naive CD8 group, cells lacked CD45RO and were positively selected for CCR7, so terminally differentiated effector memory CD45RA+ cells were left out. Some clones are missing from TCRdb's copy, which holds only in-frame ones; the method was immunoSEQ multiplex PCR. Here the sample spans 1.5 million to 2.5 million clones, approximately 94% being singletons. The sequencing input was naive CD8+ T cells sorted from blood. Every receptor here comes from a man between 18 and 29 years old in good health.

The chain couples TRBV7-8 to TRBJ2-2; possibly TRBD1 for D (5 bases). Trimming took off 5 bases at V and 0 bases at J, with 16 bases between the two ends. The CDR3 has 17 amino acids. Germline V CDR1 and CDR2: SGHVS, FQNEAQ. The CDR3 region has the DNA TGTGCCAGCAGCCGACCCATGGCAGGGACGAACACCGGGGAGCTGTTTTTT. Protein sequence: CASSRPMAGTNTGELFF.

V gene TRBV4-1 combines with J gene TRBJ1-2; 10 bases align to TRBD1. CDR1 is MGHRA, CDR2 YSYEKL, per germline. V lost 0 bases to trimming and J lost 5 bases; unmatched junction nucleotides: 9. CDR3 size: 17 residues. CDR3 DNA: TGCGCCAGCAGCCAAGATTTACGGACAGGGGGAGGGTATGGCTACACCTTC. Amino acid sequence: CASSQDLRTGGGYGYTF.

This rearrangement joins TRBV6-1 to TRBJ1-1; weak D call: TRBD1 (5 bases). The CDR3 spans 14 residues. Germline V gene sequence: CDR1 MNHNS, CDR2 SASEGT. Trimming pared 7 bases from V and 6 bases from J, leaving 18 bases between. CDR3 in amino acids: CASISGWGPAEAFF. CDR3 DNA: TGTGCCAGCATCTCCGGATGGGGACCGGCTGAAGCTTTCTTT.

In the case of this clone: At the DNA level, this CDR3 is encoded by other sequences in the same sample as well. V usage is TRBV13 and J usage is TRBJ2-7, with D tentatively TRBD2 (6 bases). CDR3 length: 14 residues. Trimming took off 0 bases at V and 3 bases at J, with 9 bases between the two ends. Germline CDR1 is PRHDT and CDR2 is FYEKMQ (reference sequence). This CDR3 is CASSLGLANYEQYF. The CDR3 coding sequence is TGTGCCAGCAGCTTAGGACTAGCTAACTACGAGCAGTACTTC.

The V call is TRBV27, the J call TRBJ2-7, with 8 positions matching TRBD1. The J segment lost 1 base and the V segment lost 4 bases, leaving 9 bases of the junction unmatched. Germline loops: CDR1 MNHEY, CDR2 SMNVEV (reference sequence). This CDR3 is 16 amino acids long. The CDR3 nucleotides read TGTGCCAGCAGTTCCAGGGGGCTCCGATCTTCCTACGAGCAGTACTTC. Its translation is CASSSRGLRSSYEQYF.